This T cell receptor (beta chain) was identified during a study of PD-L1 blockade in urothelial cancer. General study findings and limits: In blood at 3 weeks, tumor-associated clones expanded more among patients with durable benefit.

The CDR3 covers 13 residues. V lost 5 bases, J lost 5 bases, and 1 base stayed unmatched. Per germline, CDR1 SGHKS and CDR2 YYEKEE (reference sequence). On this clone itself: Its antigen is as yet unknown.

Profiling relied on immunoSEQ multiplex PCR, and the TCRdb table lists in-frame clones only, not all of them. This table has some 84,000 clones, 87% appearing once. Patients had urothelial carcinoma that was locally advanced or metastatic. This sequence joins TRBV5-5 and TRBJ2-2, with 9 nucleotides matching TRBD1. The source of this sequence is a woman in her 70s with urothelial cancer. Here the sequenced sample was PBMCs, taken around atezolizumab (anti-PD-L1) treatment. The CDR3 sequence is CASRQGATGELFF. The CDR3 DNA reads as TGTGCCAGCAGACAGGGGGCTACCGGGGAGCTGTTTTTT.